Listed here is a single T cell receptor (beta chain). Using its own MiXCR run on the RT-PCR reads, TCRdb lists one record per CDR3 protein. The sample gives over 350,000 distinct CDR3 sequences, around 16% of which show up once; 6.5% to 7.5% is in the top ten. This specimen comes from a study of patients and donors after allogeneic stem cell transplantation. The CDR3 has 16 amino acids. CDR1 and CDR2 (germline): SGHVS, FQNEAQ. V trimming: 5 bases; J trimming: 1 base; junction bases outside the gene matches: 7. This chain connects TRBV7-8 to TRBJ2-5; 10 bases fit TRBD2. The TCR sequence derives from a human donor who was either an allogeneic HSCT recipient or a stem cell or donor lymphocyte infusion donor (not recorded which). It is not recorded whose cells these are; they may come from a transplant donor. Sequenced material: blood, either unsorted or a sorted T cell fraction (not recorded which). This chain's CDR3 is CASSPIAGGRQETQYF. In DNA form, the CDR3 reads TGTGCCAGCAGCCCTATAGCGGGGGGCCGCCAAGAGACCCAGTACTTC.